What follows are 14 T cell receptor beta chains derived from one specimen sequenced in a study of neurological immune-mediated disorders. TCRdb ran MiXCR on the 5' RACE reads and lists one entry per CDR3 protein. Of about 120,000 distinct CDR3 sequences listed, roughly 3.1% are singletons. The sequencing input was PBMCs. The receptors were gathered from a woman aged 25 to 39 with multiple sclerosis.

This clonotype was picked up many times. The rearrangement joins TRBV4-1 to TRBJ1-2, with a tentative D call TRBD1 (5 bases). The CDR3 has 14 residues. Per germline, CDR1 MGHRA and CDR2 YSYEKL. V was shortened by 1 base and J by 4 bases, with 10 bases between the two germline ends. The DNA of the CDR3 is TGCGCCAGCAGCCAAGTTATGGACACCTATGGCTACACCTTC. The encoded protein is CASSQVMDTYGYTF.

This clonotype appeared many times. The chain recombines TRBV9 with TRBJ1-1; D is uncertain. The CDR3 has 15 amino acids. Germline V gene sequence: CDR1 SGDLS, CDR2 YYNGEE. Deletions cut 3 bases from V and 0 bases from J, with 12 bases between. The DNA for the CDR3 is TGTGCCAGCAGCGCGGGAATTGAAATGAACACTGAAGCTTTCTTT. This translates into CASSAGIEMNTEAFF. The entire variable domain, with the rest obtained from reference TRBV9 and TRBJ1-1, is as follows: DSGVTQTPKHLITATGQRVTLRCSPRSGDLSVYWYQQSLDQGLQFLIQYYNGEERAKGNILERFSAQQFPDLHSELNLSSLELGDSALYFCASSAGIEMNTEAFFGQGTRLTVV.

In this sample, this clonotype turned up many times. This rearrangement joins TRBV25-1 to TRBJ2-3, with a tentative D call TRBD2 (5 bases). With 8 bases removed from V and 0 bases from J, the gap between germline ends came to 15 bases. Per the germline V gene, CDR1 is MGHDK and CDR2 is SYGVNS. This CDR3 region has 15 residues. CDR3 amino acids: CASSISGGSTDTQYF. The CDR3 nucleotides are TGTGCCAGCTCTATCTCTGGCGGGAGCACAGATACGCAGTATTTT. Together with reference TRBV25-1 and TRBJ2-3, the CDR3 gives the full variable domain: EADIYQTPRYLVIGTGKKITLECSQTMGHDKMYWYQQDPGMELHLIHYSYGVNSTEKGDLSSESTVSRIRTEHFPLTLESARPSHTSQYLCASSISGGSTDTQYFGPGTRLTVL.

This clonotype was counted at least ten times. The rearrangement uses TRBV20-1 and TRBJ2-7; tentatively, D is TRBD1 (6 bases). V was shortened by 1 base and J by 1 base, with 14 bases between the two germline ends. The CDR3 loop spans 15 amino acids. The V gene's germline CDR1 is DFQATT and CDR2 SNEGSKA (reference sequence). The CDR3 sequence is CSARGVGAVSYEQYF. The CDR3, as DNA: TGCAGTGCTAGAGGGGTGGGGGCTGTATCCTACGAGCAGTACTTC.

This clonotype was detected ten times or more. The CDR3 loop is CSARDPGNVYGYTF. In DNA, the CDR3 is TGCAGTGCTAGAGATCCCGGCAACGTGTATGGCTACACCTTC. J is TRBJ1-2 and V is TRBV20-1; no definite D call. Trimming removed 0 bases from V and 5 bases from J, with 13 bases in between. The CDR3 spans 14 residues. The V gene's germline CDR1 is DFQATT and CDR2 SNEGSKA (reference sequence).

This clonotype was observed at least ten times. The chain links TRBV20-1 to TRBJ2-1, with D uncertain. V lost 2 bases to trimming and J lost 10 bases, with 6 bases between them. CDR3 length equals 10 residues. Per the germline V gene, CDR1 is DFQATT and CDR2 is SNEGSKA (reference sequence). CDR3 nucleotide sequence: TGCAGTGCTAGACGAGAGGAGCAGTTCTTC. It is translated as CSARREEQFF.

This clonotype was detected many times. The V and J genes are TRBV7-8 and TRBJ2-7; no clear D. CDR1 and CDR2 from the germline V gene are SGHVS and FQNEAQ. This CDR3 is built from 15 residues. Trimming left V 1 base short and J 2 bases short, with 12 bases between. CDR3 nucleotide sequence: TGTGCCAGCAGCTTAGTTGCGTCCACTACCTACGAGCAGTACTTC. Translation: CASSLVASTTYEQYF.

This clonotype was seen many times. The chain recombines TRBV7-9 with TRBJ2-7; D might be TRBD1 (6 bases). Trimming removed 6 bases from V and 1 base from J, with 10 bases in between. This CDR3 has 13 residues. CDR1 SEHNR and CDR2 FQNEAQ come from the germline V gene (reference sequence). The CDR3 nucleotides are TGTGCCAGCAGACTACAGGGTTCCTACGAGCAGTACTTC. Residues: CASRLQGSYEQYF.

There are many counts of this clonotype. The chain joins TRBV29-1 to TRBJ2-7; 7 bases align to TRBD1. Looked up from germline, CDR1 is SQVTM and CDR2 is ANQGSEA. The CDR3 contains 12 residues. V shed 3 bases, J shed 2 bases, and the junction held 1 base outside the gene matches. The CDR3 DNA follows: TGCAGCGTTGAGGACAGGCCCTACGAGCAGTACTTC. It specifies CSVEDRPYEQYF.

This clonotype appeared a few times. The chain is built from TRBV27 and TRBJ2-7; no clear D. Germline values: CDR1 MNHEY, CDR2 SMNVEV (reference sequence). V gave up 3 bases and J gave up 1 base, with 10 bases separating them. CDR3 length: 14 amino acids. Written as DNA, the CDR3 is TGTGCCAGCAGTTTCGGAGCGAGGTCCTACGAGCAGTACTTC. Amino acids: CASSFGARSYEQYF.

The gene calls are TRBV4-3 and TRBJ2-1; maybe TRBD2 (5 bases). The CDR3 length is 15 residues. Germline values: CDR1 LGHNA, CDR2 YSLEER. The V and J ends lost 1 base and 0 bases respectively, with 7 bases between them. CDR3 region: CASSQGESSYNEQFF. The CDR3 DNA sequence: TGCGCCAGCAGCCAAGGGGAGAGCTCCTACAATGAGCAGTTCTTC.

This clonotype was recorded many times. The rearrangement uses TRBV5-1 and TRBJ2-3; D is possibly TRBD1 (6 bases). Deletions cut 0 bases from V and 4 bases from J, with 15 bases between. The V gene's germline CDR1 is SGHRS and CDR2 YFSETQ. The CDR3 is 16 residues long. CDR3 loop: CASSLAMGAGADTQYF. Written as DNA, the CDR3 is TGCGCCAGCAGCTTGGCCATGGGGGCCGGGGCAGATACGCAGTATTTT.

With respect to this clonotype: One junction end disagrees with the germline gene, perhaps due to a read error. The V call is TRBV6-2 or TRBV6-3, the J call TRBJ2-7; D call uncertain. The CDR3 spans 12 residues. CDR1 and CDR2 from the germline V gene are MNHEY and SVGEGT. The CDR3 spells CASSHSSYEQYF. As DNA, the CDR3 is TGTGCCAGCAGTCACAGCTCCTACGAGCAGTACTTT.

This clonotype was seen at least ten times. The gene calls are TRBV3-1 and TRBJ1-2; D gene unclear. Looked up from germline, CDR1 is LGHDT and CDR2 is YNNKEL (reference sequence). V lost 4 bases, J lost 4 bases, and 10 bases lay in between. This CDR3 is built from 13 residues. The CDR3 DNA sequence: TGTGCCAGCAGCCCCTCCGGCAGCTATGGCTACACCTTC. Its translation is CASSPSGSYGYTF. Based on the CDR3 plus reference TRBV3-1 and TRBJ1-2, the full variable domain is DTAVSQTPKYLVTQMGNDKSIKCEQNLGHDTMYWYKQDSKKFLKIMFSYNNKELIINETVPNRFSPKSPDKAHLNLHINSLELGDSAVYFCASSPSGSYGYTFGSGTRLTVV.